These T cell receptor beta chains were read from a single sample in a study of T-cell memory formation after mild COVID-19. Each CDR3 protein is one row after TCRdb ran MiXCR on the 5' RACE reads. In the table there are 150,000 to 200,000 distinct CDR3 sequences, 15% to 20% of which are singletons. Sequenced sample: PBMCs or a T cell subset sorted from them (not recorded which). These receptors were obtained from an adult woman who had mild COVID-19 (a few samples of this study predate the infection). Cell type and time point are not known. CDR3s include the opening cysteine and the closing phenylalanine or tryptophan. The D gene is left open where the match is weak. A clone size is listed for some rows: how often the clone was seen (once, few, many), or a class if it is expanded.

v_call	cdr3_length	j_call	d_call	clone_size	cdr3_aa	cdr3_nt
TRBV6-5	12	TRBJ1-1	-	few	CASSYYPGTAFF	TGTGCCAGCAGTTACTATCCAGGGACGGCTTTCTTT
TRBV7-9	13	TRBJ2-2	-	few	CASSLDWTGELFF	TGTGCCAGCAGCTTAGATTGGACCGGGGAGCTGTTTTTT
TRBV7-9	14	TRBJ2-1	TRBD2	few	CASSLATLAGEQFF	TGTGCCAGCAGCTTAGCAACCCTAGCGGGAGAGCAGTTCTTC
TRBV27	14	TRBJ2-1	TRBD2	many	CASRGLAGTNEQFF	TGTGCCAGCAGAGGACTAGCGGGGACCAATGAGCAGTTCTTC
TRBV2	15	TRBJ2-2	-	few	CASQGLNLNTGELFF	TGTGCCAGCCAGGGGCTTAACCTGAACACCGGGGAGCTGTTTTTT
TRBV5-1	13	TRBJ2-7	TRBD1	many	CASSGTGKDEQYF	TGCGCCAGCAGCGGGACAGGGAAAGACGAGCAGTACTTC
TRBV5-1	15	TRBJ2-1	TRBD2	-	CATRTSGRLGNEQFF	TGCGCCACCCGGACTAGCGGGAGATTGGGCAATGAGCAGTTCTTC
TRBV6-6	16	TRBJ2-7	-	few	CASSTLGEGLYYEQYF	TGTGCCAGCAGTACCCTAGGGGAAGGACTCTACTACGAGCAGTACTTC
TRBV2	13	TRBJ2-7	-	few	CASKARGYYEQYF	TGTGCCAGCAAGGCAAGGGGTTACTACGAGCAGTACTTC
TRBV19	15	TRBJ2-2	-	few	CASSIPGQRTGELFF	TGTGCCAGTAGTATCCCGGGACAAAGAACCGGGGAGCTGTTTTTT
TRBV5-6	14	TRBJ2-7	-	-	CASSLEGGPYEQYF	TGTGCCAGCAGCTTGGAGGGGGGTCCCTACGAGCAGTACTTC
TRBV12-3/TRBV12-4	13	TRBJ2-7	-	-	CASSLNGPTEQYF	TGTGCCAGCAGTTTAAATGGTCCGACCGAGCAGTACTTC
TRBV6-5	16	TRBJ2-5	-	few	CASSYSTGGWVETQYF	TGTGCCAGCAGTTACTCGACCGGGGGTTGGGTAGAGACCCAGTACTTC
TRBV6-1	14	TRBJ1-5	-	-	CAIVREGGNQPQHF	TGTGCCATCGTACGTGAAGGGGGCAATCAGCCCCAGCATTTT
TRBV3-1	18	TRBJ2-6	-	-	CASSRLWTPYSGANVLTF	TGTGCCAGCAGCCGCCTTTGGACACCGTACTCTGGGGCCAACGTCCTGACTTTC
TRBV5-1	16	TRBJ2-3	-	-	CASSHGTLTYTDTQYF	TGCGCCAGCAGCCACGGGACCCTTACTTACACAGATACGCAGTATTTT
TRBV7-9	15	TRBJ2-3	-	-	CASSLGGSQIDTQYF	TGTGCCAGCAGCTTAGGAGGGTCCCAAATAGATACGCAGTATTTT
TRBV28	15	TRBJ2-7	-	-	CASSLFNRPAYEQYF	TGTGCCAGCAGTTTATTTAACCGGCCAGCCTACGAGCAGTACTTC
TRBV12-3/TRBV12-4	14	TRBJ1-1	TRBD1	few	CASSLQDRGFGAFF	TGTGCCAGCAGTTTACAGGACAGGGGTTTTGGGGCTTTCTTT
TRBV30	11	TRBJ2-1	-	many	CAWREYNEQFF	TGTGCCTGGAGGGAGTACAATGAGCAGTTCTTC
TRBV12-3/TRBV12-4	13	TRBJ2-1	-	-	CASSLREGGEQFF	TGTGCCAGCAGTTTAAGGGAGGGGGGTGAGCAGTTCTTC
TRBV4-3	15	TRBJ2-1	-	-	CASSPGTSAYNEQFF	TGCGCCAGCAGCCCAGGGACATCAGCCTACAATGAGCAGTTCTTC
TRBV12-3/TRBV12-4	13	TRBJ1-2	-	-	CASSFGAGYGYTF	TGTGCCAGCAGTTTCGGGGCTGGGTATGGCTACACCTTC
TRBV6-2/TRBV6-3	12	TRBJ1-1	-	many	CASSRRNTEAFF	TGTGCCAGCAGCAGACGGAACACTGAAGCTTTCTTT
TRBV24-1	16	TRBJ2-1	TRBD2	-	CATSGEAGGLPNEQFF	TGTGCCACCAGTGGTGAGGCGGGGGGCCTACCCAATGAGCAGTTCTTC
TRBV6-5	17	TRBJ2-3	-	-	CASDYQGPKFSTDTQYF	TGTGCCAGCGATTATCAGGGCCCGAAGTTCAGCACAGATACGCAGTATTTT
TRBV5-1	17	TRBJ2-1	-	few	CASSLEGGRTAGNEQFF	TGCGCCAGCAGCTTGGAGGGTGGGAGGACCGCGGGGAATGAGCAGTTCTTC
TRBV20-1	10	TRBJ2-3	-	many	CSASTDTQYF	TGCAGTGCTAGCACAGATACGCAGTATTTT
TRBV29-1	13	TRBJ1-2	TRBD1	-	CSVERDRVGGYTF	TGCAGCGTTGAAAGGGACAGGGTCGGTGGCTACACCTTC
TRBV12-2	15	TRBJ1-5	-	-	CASRLGTGVGQPQHF	TGTGCAAGTCGCTTAGGAACAGGGGTGGGACAGCCCCAGCATTTT
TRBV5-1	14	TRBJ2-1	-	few	CASFKGTGYNEQFF	TGCGCCAGCTTTAAAGGAACAGGGTACAATGAGCAGTTCTTC
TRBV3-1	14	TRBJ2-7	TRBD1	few	CASSHGTGHYEQYF	TGTGCCAGCAGCCATGGGACAGGCCATTACGAGCAGTACTTC
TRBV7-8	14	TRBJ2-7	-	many	CASSLGRRSYEQYF	TGTGCCAGCAGCTTAGGGAGACGCTCCTACGAGCAGTACTTC
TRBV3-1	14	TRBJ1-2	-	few	CASSPLTGGYGYTF	TGTGCCAGCAGCCCGTTAACCGGGGGTTACGGCTACACCTTC
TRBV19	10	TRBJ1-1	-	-	CATHGTEAFF	TGTGCCACCCACGGCACTGAAGCTTTCTTT
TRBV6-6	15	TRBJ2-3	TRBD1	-	CASSQGQPSTDTQYF	TGTGCCAGCAGCCAGGGACAGCCTAGCACAGATACGCAGTATTTT
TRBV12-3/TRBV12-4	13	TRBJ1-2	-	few	CASSSPANYGYTF	TGTGCCAGCAGTTCCCCCGCTAACTATGGCTACACCTTC
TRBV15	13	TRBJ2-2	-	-	CATSRGGTGELFF	TGTGCCACCAGCAGAGGTGGCACCGGGGAGCTGTTTTTT
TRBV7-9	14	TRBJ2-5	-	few	CASSTYRVMETQYF	TGTGCCAGCAGCACATACAGGGTAATGGAGACCCAGTACTTC
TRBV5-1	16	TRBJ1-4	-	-	CASSPRPGLRDEKLFF	TGCGCCAGCAGCCCGAGACCGGGACTCAGGGATGAAAAACTGTTTTTT
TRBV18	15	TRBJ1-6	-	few	CASSPQVSYNSPLHF	TGTGCCAGCTCACCACAGGTCTCCTATAATTCACCCCTCCACTTT
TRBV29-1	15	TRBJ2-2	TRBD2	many	CSVGTSGMNTGELFF	TGCAGCGTTGGGACTAGCGGGATGAACACCGGGGAGCTGTTTTTT
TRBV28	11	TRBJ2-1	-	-	CASSPLDEQFF	TGTGCCAGCAGTCCCCTTGATGAGCAGTTCTTC
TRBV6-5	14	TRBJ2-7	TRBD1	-	CASALGQGAYEQYF	TGTGCCAGCGCGTTGGGACAGGGCGCTTACGAGCAGTACTTC
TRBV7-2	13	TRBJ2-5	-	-	CASSRRIQETQYF	TGTGCCAGCAGCAGGAGGATCCAAGAGACCCAGTACTTC
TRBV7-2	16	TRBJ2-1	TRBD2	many	CASSLTGTSGYNEQFF	TGTGCCAGCAGCTTGACCGGGACTAGCGGTTACAATGAGCAGTTCTTC
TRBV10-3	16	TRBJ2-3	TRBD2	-	CAISGLSGRAGDTQYF	TGTGCCATCAGTGGATTGAGCGGGAGGGCCGGAGATACGCAGTATTTT
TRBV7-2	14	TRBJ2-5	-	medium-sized	CASSPPPGLETQYF	TGTGCCAGCAGCCCACCCCCGGGACTAGAGACCCAGTACTTC
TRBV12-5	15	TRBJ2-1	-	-	CASGLDLGRGNEQFF	TGTGCTAGTGGTTTGGACCTGGGGCGAGGGAATGAGCAGTTCTTC